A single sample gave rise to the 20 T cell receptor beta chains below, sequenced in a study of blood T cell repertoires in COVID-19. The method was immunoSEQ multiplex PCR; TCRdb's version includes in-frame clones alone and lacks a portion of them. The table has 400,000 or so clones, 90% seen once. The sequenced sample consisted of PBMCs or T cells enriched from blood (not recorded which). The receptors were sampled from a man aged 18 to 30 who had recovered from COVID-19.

The CDR3 nucleotides are TGCGCCAGCAGCTCAAACCTGGATTCAGGAAGAACTGAAGCTTTCTTT. Protein product: CASSSNLDSGRTEAFF. The rearrangement links TRBV5-1 to TRBJ1-1; no firm D call. CDR1 is SGHRS, CDR2 YFSETQ, per germline. Trimming shortened V by 3 bases and J by 5 bases, and 20 bases separated the two germline ends. The CDR3 totals 16 residues. Based on the CDR3 plus reference TRBV5-1 and TRBJ1-1, the full variable domain is KAGVTQTPRYLIKTRGQQVTLSCSPISGHRSVSWYQQTPGQGLQFLFEYFSETQRNKGNFPGRFSGRQFSNSRSEMNVSTLELGDSALYLCASSSNLDSGRTEAFFGQGTRLTVV.

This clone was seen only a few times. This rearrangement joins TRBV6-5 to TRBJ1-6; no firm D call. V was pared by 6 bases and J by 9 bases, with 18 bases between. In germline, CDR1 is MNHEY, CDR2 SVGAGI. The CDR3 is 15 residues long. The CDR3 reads CASSDHDGGSSPLHF. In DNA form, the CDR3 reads TGTGCCAGCAGCGACCACGATGGCGGCTCTTCACCCCTCCACTTT.

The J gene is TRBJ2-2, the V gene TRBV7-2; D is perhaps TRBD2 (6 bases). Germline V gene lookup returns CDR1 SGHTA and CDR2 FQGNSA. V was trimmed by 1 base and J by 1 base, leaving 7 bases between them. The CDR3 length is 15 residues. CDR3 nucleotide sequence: TGTGCCAGCAGCTTAGTCGGGAGGAACACCGGGGAGCTGTTTTTT. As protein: CASSLVGRNTGELFF.

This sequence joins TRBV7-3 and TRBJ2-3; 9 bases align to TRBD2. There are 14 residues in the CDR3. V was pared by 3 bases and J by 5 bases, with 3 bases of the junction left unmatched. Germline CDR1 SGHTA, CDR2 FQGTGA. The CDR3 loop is CASSFRREGDTQYF. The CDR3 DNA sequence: TGTGCCAGCAGCTTTAGGCGGGAGGGAGATACGCAGTATTTT.

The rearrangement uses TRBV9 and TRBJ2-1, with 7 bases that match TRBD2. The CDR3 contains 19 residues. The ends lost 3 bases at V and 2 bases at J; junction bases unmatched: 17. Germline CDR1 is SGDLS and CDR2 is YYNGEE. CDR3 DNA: TGTGCCAGCAGCGACCTCCGGCGGGACGGGGGGATACCCTACAATGAGCAGTTCTTC. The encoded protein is CASSDLRRDGGIPYNEQFF.

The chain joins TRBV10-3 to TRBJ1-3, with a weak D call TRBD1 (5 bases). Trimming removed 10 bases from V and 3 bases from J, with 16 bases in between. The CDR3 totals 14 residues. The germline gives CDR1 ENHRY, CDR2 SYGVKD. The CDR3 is CATRIGEGGNTIYF. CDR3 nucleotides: TGTGCCACCAGGATAGGGGAGGGTGGAAACACCATATATTTT.

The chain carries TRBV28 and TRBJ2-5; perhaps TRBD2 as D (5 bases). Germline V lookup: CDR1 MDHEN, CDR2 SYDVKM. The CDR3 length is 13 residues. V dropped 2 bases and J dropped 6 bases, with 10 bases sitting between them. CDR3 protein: CASSLGSPQTQYF. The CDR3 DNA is TGTGCCAGCAGTTTAGGGAGCCCACAGACCCAGTACTTC.

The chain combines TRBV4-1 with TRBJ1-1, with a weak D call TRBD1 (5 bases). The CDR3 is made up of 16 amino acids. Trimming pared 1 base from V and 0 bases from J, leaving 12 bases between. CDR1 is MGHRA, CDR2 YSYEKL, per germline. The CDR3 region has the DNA TGCGCCAGCAGCCAAGCTGTAACAGGCGTGAACACTGAAGCTTTCTTT. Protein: CASSQAVTGVNTEAFF.

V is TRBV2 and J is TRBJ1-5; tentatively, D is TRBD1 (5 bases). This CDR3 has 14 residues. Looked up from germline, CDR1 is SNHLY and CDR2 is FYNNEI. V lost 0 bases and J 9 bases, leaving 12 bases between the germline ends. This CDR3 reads CASSEARGLGPQHF. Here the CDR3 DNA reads TGTGCCAGCAGTGAAGCGCGGGGGTTGGGGCCCCAGCATTTT.

CDR3 coding DNA: TGTGCCAGCAGTGAGATTCCAGGCTACATGAACACTGAAGCTTTCTTT. Translation: CASSEIPGYMNTEAFF. This chain connects TRBV6-1 to TRBJ1-1; D unresolved. CDR1 is MNHNS, CDR2 SASEGT, per germline. CDR3 length equals 16 residues. Trimming removed 3 bases at V and 0 bases at J, with 14 bases between.

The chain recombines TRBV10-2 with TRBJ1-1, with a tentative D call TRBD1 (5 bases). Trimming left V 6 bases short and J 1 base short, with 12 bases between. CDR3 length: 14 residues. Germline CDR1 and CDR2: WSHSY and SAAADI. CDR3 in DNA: TGCGCCAGCAGGTTGGGAGGGGCGAACACTGAAGCTTTCTTT. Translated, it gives CASRLGGANTEAFF.

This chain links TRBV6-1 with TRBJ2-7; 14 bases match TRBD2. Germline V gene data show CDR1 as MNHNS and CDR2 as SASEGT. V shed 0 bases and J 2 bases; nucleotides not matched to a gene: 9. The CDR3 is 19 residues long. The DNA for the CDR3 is TGTGCCAGCAGTGAAGCGCCATCGGGACTAGCGGGGGCCGCCTACGAGCAGTACTTC. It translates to CASSEAPSGLAGAAYEQYF.

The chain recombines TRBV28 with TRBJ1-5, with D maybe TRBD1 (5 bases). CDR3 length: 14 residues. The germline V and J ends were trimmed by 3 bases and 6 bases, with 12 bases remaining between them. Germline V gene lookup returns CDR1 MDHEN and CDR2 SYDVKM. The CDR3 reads CASSFKGSGQPQHF. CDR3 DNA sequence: TGTGCCAGCAGTTTCAAGGGGTCAGGTCAGCCCCAGCATTTT.

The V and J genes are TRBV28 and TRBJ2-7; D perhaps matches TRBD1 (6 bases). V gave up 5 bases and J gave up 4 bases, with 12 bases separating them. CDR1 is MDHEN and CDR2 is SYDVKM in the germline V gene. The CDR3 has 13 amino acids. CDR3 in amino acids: CASSPNGQYEQYF. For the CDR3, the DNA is TGTGCCAGCAGTCCCAATGGACAGTACGAGCAGTACTTC.

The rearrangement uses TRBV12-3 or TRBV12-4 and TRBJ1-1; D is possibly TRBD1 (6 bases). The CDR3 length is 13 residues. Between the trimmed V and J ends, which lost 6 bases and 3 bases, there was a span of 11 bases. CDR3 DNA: TGTGCCAGCAGCGGACAGAGCTACACTGAAGCTTTCTTT. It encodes CASSGQSYTEAFF.

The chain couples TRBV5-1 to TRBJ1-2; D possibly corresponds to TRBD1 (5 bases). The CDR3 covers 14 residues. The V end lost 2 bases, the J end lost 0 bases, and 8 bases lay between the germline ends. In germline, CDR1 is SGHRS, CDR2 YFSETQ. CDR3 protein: CASSLETANYGYTF. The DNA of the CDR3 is TGCGCCAGCAGCTTAGAGACAGCTAACTATGGCTACACCTTC.

CDR3 residues: CASSSGTVKETQYF. In DNA form, the CDR3 reads TGTGCCAGCAGCTCCGGGACAGTGAAAGAGACCCAGTACTTC. The V and J genes are TRBV7-9 and TRBJ2-5, with 7 bases that match TRBD1. V dropped 4 bases and J dropped 3; count of bases not matched to a gene: 5. Germline V gene lookup returns CDR1 SEHNR and CDR2 FQNEAQ (reference sequence). The CDR3 totals 14 residues.

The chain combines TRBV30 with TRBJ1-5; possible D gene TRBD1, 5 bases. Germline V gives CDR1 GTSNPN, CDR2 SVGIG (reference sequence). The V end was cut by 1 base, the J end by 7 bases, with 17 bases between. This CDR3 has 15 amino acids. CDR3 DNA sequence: TGTGCCTGGAGTGCCACAGGTTTCATGGTGCAGCCCCAGCATTTT. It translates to CAWSATGFMVQPQHF.

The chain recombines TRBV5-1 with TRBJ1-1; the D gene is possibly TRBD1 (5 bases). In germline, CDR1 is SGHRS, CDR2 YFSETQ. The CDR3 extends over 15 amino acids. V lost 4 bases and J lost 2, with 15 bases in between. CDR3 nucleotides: TGCGCCAGCAGCCTTCAGGGAAATCTTAACACTGAAGCTTTCTTT. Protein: CASSLQGNLNTEAFF.

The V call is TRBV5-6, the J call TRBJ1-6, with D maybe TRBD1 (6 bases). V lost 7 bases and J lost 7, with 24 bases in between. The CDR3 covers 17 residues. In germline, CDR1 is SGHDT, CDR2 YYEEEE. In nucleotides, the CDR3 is TGTGCCAGCGTAGGGGTAGGGGCAGGGGCGCAGAATTCACCCCTCCACTTT. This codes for CASVGVGAGAQNSPLHF.